These 26 T cell receptor beta chains share one sample of origin, sequenced in a study of regulatory T cells in long-lasting Graves disease. Time point given: newly diagnosed GD, antithyroid drugs for less than 3 months. The TCR library was made from RNA that had been extracted from PBMCs in TRIzol. To make TCR beta libraries, researchers used iRepertoire HTBI primers and Arm-PCR of CDR3 regions. TCRdb analysed the multiplex PCR reads with MiXCR anew, one entry per CDR3 protein. The data contain almost 450,000 distinct CDR3 sequences, approximately 16% of them seen just once; the ten biggest clones take up over 8.5%. This sample was also put to use in a study of T cells in Graves' hyperthyroidism and ophthalmopathy.

Source: peripheral blood mononuclear cells (PBMCs), taken at new diagnosis, from a patient treated with antithyroid drugs. All receptors come from a woman aged 30 to 39 with Graves disease.

This clonotype was observed many times. The chain links TRBV14 to TRBJ2-7; D perhaps matches TRBD1 (5 bases). This CDR3 is built from 14 residues. V lost 4 bases, J lost 4 bases, and 14 bases lay in between. Germline V gene sequence: CDR1 SGHDN, CDR2 FVKESK. The CDR3 is CASSPAGREYEQYF. Written as DNA, the CDR3 is TGTGCCAGCAGCCCAGCAGGGCGCGAATACGAGCAGTACTTC.

This clonotype was detected many times. The rearrangement links TRBV28 to TRBJ2-2; D is unresolved. The V end was cut by 6 bases, the J end by 6 bases, with 17 bases between. The CDR3 runs 15 residues. Per the germline V gene, CDR1 is MDHEN and CDR2 is SYDVKM. CDR3 in amino acids: CASSPRRRTPGELFF. The CDR3 DNA reads as TGTGCCAGCAGCCCGCGGCGTAGAACACCCGGGGAGCTGTTTTTT.

The J gene is TRBJ2-1, the V gene TRBV4-1, with TRBD2 matching over 8 bases. CDR1 is MGHRA, CDR2 YSYEKL, per germline. CDR3 size: 14 residues. Trimming took 1 base from V and 11 from J; bases not matched to a gene: 7. The CDR3 DNA is TGCGCCAGCAGCCAAGTACTAGCGGTAATGAAGCAGTTCTTC. Protein: CASSQVLAVMKQFF.

In its sample, this clonotype was seen many times. The rearrangement links TRBV10-2 to TRBJ2-2; TRBD1 matches 9 bases. The CDR3 is 15 amino acids. The V segment lost 10 bases and the J segment 2 bases; nucleotides outside the gene matches: 8. CDR1 is WSHSY, CDR2 SAAADI, per germline. The CDR3: CAITGTGINTGELFF. CDR3 bases: TGCGCCATCACCGGGACAGGGATCAACACCGGGGAGCTGTTTTTT.

In this sample, this clonotype turned up many times. The genes are TRBV6-1 and TRBJ2-7, with TRBD1 matching 9 bases. The CDR3 runs to 16 residues. Looked up from germline, CDR1 is MNHNS and CDR2 is SASEGT. V lost 6 bases to trimming and J lost 7 bases; unmatched junction nucleotides: 16. In nucleotides, the CDR3 is TGTGCCAGCAGCCCTCCAAATCCCGACAGGGGGATGGAGCAGTACTTC. Its protein product is CASSPPNPDRGMEQYF.

This clonotype was seen ten or more times. This sequence joins TRBV29-1 and TRBJ1-2; D ambiguous. Between the trimmed V and J ends, which lost 6 bases and 4 bases, there was a span of 15 bases. CDR1 SQVTM and CDR2 ANQGSEA come from the germline V gene. This CDR3 contains 13 residues. The CDR3 DNA reads as TGCAGCGTCTCTATTGGGGAAGGCTATGGCTACACCTTC. Translated: CSVSIGEGYGYTF.

This clonotype was seen repeatedly, ten times or more. CDR3 sequence (DNA): TGCAGTGCACCCCTAGCGGGAGGGCCTAGTTGGTACCAAGAGACCCAGTACTTC. Translation gives CSAPLAGGPSWYQETQYF. This rearrangement joins TRBV20-1 to TRBJ2-5, with 12 bases identical to TRBD2. Germline CDR1 and CDR2: DFQATT and SNEGSKA (reference sequence). Germline trimming cut 6 bases from V and 0 bases from J; bases unmatched to any gene: 14. The CDR3 is 18 amino acids.

This clonotype has a count of ten or more. DNA of the CDR3: TGTGCCAGCAGTTACTCGACGGTAGGACTAGCGGGATTGAGCACAGATACGCAGTATTTT. As protein: CASSYSTVGLAGLSTDTQYF. The chain carries TRBV6-2 or TRBV6-3 and TRBJ2-3; TRBD2 matches 12 bases. The V gene end was trimmed by 0 bases and the J gene end by 0 bases; junction bases not matched to a gene: 10. This CDR3 has 20 amino acids. CDR1 MNHEY and CDR2 SVGEGT come from the germline V gene.

This clonotype was seen ten or more times. This sequence joins TRBV2 and TRBJ2-2; D perhaps matches TRBD2 (5 bases). Deletions cut 2 bases from V and 4 bases from J, with 11 bases between. CDR3 length: 15 amino acids. Looked up from germline, CDR1 is SNHLY and CDR2 is FYNNEI. The CDR3 bases are TGTGCCAGCAGTGAATTCCCTGGGAGCACCGGGGAGCTGTTTTTT. Its translation: CASSEFPGSTGELFF.

The chain links TRBV6-1 to TRBJ2-2, with a weak D call TRBD2 (6 bases). The CDR3 is made up of 14 amino acids. Germline CDR1 reads MNHNS; CDR2 reads SASEGT. V was shortened by 7 bases and J by 8 bases, with 17 bases between the two germline ends. The CDR3 DNA follows: TGTGCCAGCAATCACCGGGAGAGAGAAGGGGAGCTGTTTTTT. As protein: CASNHREREGELFF.

The J gene is TRBJ2-1, the V gene TRBV19; 9 nucleotides align to TRBD1. Germline values: CDR1 LNHDA, CDR2 SQIVND (reference sequence). The CDR3 length is 20 residues. The V gene end was trimmed by 1 base and the J gene end by 3 bases; junction bases not matched to a gene: 16. CDR3 in amino acids: CASSIVNRGRAQGHYNEQFF. Here the CDR3 DNA reads TGTGCCAGTAGTATAGTTAACAGGGGGCGCGCCCAGGGACACTACAATGAGCAGTTCTTC.

The V and J genes are TRBV6-1 and TRBJ2-7, with D tentatively TRBD1 or TRBD2 (7 bases each). CDR1 MNHNS and CDR2 SASEGT come from the germline V gene. The CDR3 is made up of 14 amino acids. Trimming took 7 bases from V and 2 from J, leaving 15 bases between them. CDR3 DNA: TGTGCCAGCACCCAGGGGGGGGCTCCCTACGAGCAGTACTTC. It specifies CASTQGGAPYEQYF.

This clonotype was recorded at least ten times. The chain carries TRBV3-1 and TRBJ2-7; D is unclear. Between the trimmed V and J ends, which lost 4 bases and 3 bases, there was a span of 10 bases. There are 13 residues in the CDR3. Germline V lookup: CDR1 LGHDT, CDR2 YNNKEL (reference sequence). The CDR3, as DNA: TGTGCCAGCAGCCCGGGCCGGATCTACGAGCAGTACTTC. It codes for CASSPGRIYEQYF.

This clonotype was counted only a few times. The chain carries TRBV20-1 and TRBJ2-3; 11 bases line up with TRBD2. The trim removed 5 bases at V and 2 bases at J, leaving 6 bases unmatched. Germline CDR1 reads DFQATT; CDR2 reads SNEGSKA (reference sequence). CDR3 length equals 15 residues. The CDR3 DNA sequence: TGCAGTGCTGCCGGGACTAGCGGCATCACAGATACGCAGTATTTT. This translates into CSAAGTSGITDTQYF.

This clonotype was found many times. J is TRBJ1-1 and V is TRBV27; D is unclear. Per germline, CDR1 MNHEY and CDR2 SMNVEV (reference sequence). This CDR3 spans 14 amino acids. V lost 10 bases, J lost 1 base, and 16 bases lay in between. The CDR3 loop reads CATQSRVANTEAFF. The CDR3 DNA follows: TGTGCCACCCAAAGTAGGGTAGCGAACACTGAAGCTTTCTTT.

This clonotype has a count of ten or more. The chain is built from TRBV12-3 or TRBV12-4 and TRBJ1-2, with D tentatively TRBD1 (5 bases). CDR3 length: 14 residues. The germline V and J ends were trimmed by 5 bases and 3 bases, with 13 bases remaining between them. The DNA of the CDR3 is TGTGCCAGCAGTCCTGGGACGGAATACTATGGCTACACCTTC. This translates into CASSPGTEYYGYTF.

This clonotype came up many times. The chain couples TRBV2 to TRBJ2-1; no clear D. This CDR3 contains 15 residues. The V gene's germline CDR1 is SNHLY and CDR2 FYNNEI. The V and J ends lost 3 bases and 0 bases respectively, with 9 bases between them. This CDR3 reads CASSEETSSYNEQFF. The CDR3 DNA reads as TGTGCCAGCAGTGAGGAGACAAGCTCCTACAATGAGCAGTTCTTC.

This clonotype appeared many times. CDR3: CASSSSEGNTEAFF. For the CDR3, the DNA is TGTGCCAGCAGCAGTTCGGAGGGGAACACTGAAGCTTTCTTT. V and J are TRBV12-3 or TRBV12-4 and TRBJ1-1, with D unresolved. This CDR3 comprises 14 residues. Trimming cost V 6 bases and J 1 base, with 12 bases left between them.

This clonotype was counted many times. This chain links TRBV19 with TRBJ1-1; D unclear. Germline CDR1 LNHDA, CDR2 SQIVND (reference sequence). Trimming removed 3 bases from V and 0 bases from J, with 8 bases in between. The length of the CDR3 is 14 residues. CDR3 amino acids: CASSIGSMNTEAFF. The CDR3 DNA follows: TGTGCCAGTAGTATTGGAAGCATGAACACTGAAGCTTTCTTT.

There are many counts of this clonotype. V and J are TRBV7-8 and TRBJ2-7; 12 bases match TRBD2. CDR1 and CDR2 (germline): SGHVS, FQNEAQ. Trimming at V came to 5 bases and at J to 7 bases, leaving 6 bases not matched to a gene. This CDR3 contains 14 residues. CDR3 nucleotide sequence: TGTGCCAGCAGCAGACTAGCGGGAGAGCAAGAGCAGTACTTC. It encodes CASSRLAGEQEQYF.

This clonotype has ten or more counts. The chain uses TRBV7-9 and TRBJ2-1, with D unclear. V lost 2 bases, J lost 0 bases, and 11 bases lay in between. Germline lookup yields CDR1 SEHNR and CDR2 FQNEAQ (reference sequence). CDR3 length: 16 residues. The CDR3 coding sequence is TGTGCCAGCAGCTTAATTCGGGCAGCCTCCTACAATGAGCAGTTCTTC. Residues: CASSLIRAASYNEQFF.

This chain connects TRBV27 to TRBJ2-7; weak D call: TRBD2 (6 bases). With 3 bases removed from V and 5 bases from J, the gap between germline ends came to 14 bases. Germline V CDR1 and CDR2: MNHEY, SMNVEV (reference sequence). This CDR3 has 14 residues. The CDR3 here is CASSLGGLFDEQYF. DNA of the CDR3: TGTGCCAGCAGTTTGGGGGGACTGTTCGACGAGCAGTACTTC.

This clonotype was seen ten or more times. V is TRBV28 and J is TRBJ1-4; 7 bases are shared with TRBD1. V trimming: 2 bases; J trimming: 7 bases; junction bases outside the gene matches: 4. The length of the CDR3 is 14 residues. The germline V gene encodes CDR1 MDHEN and CDR2 SYDVKM. This chain's CDR3 is CASSLRGTAEKLFF. In nucleotides, the CDR3 is TGTGCCAGCAGTTTAAGGGGGACAGCTGAAAAACTGTTTTTT.

This clonotype was seen ten or more times. The chain links TRBV12-3 or TRBV12-4 to TRBJ2-5; tentatively, D is TRBD2 (6 bases). This CDR3 is built from 14 residues. Trimming removed 6 bases at V and 5 bases at J, with 16 bases between. DNA of the CDR3: TGTGCCAGCAGCACAATTAGCGGAGGGGAGACCCAGTACTTC. Residues: CASSTISGGETQYF.

The sample holds many counts of this clonotype. This chain joins TRBV12-3 or TRBV12-4 and TRBJ2-5, with D unresolved. The V end lost 6 bases, the J end lost 3 bases, and 5 bases lay between the germline ends. The length of the CDR3 is 11 residues. DNA for the CDR3: TGTGCCAGCAGACGGGAAGAGACCCAGTACTTC. As protein: CASRREETQYF.

In its sample, this clonotype was seen many times. The chain has TRBV7-9 and TRBJ2-5, with 7 bases identical to TRBD2. From germline, CDR1 is SEHNR and CDR2 FQNEAQ (reference sequence). The CDR3 length is 15 residues. The junction had 11 bases not matched to a gene; V was cut back by 6 bases and J by 4 bases. The CDR3 loop reads CASRDGRVTLETQYF. Written as DNA, the CDR3 is TGTGCCAGCAGGGATGGGAGGGTCACTCTAGAGACCCAGTACTTC.